The 15 T cell receptor beta chains below all came from one sample that was sequenced in a study of blood T cell repertoires in COVID-19. TCRdb's copy holds only in-frame clones and misses some; the assay was immunoSEQ multiplex PCR. This table holds 150,000 to 200,000 clones, around 80% found once. Sequencing used peripheral blood. These receptors originate from a woman at least 80 years old with active or convalescent COVID-19.

V usage is TRBV27 and J usage is TRBJ1-6; 9 nucleotides agree with TRBD1. Germline lookup yields CDR1 MNHEY and CDR2 SMNVEV (reference sequence). The CDR3 totals 15 residues. After removal of 6 bases from V and 6 bases from J, the junction contained 6 bases not matched to a gene. This CDR3 is CASREGTGINSPLHF. Written as DNA, the CDR3 is TGTGCCAGCAGAGAAGGGACAGGGATTAATTCACCCCTCCACTTT.

The chain employs TRBV30 and TRBJ1-2, with D possibly being TRBD1 (6 bases). The length of the CDR3 is 12 residues. In germline, CDR1 is GTSNPN, CDR2 SVGIG (reference sequence). V was trimmed by 4 bases and J by 4 bases, leaving 10 bases between them. The CDR3 reads CAWTGALYGYTF. The CDR3 DNA is TGTGCCTGGACAGGGGCCCTCTATGGCTACACCTTC.

This chain connects TRBV3-1 (or the pseudogene TRBV3-2) to TRBJ1-1, with 7 bases identical to TRBD1. CDR3 length equals 12 residues. The ends lost 4 bases at V and 7 bases at J; junction bases unmatched: 3. In germline, CDR1 is LGHDT, CDR2 YNNKEL (reference sequence). CDR3 nucleotide sequence: TGTGCCAGCAGCCCTTGGACAGGTGAAGCTTTCTTT. Its protein product is CASSPWTGEAFF.

The genes are TRBV7-2 and TRBJ1-2; TRBD1 is a possible D gene (6 bases). The CDR3 runs to 15 residues. V dropped 5 bases and J dropped 6 bases, with 19 bases sitting between them. Germline CDR1 reads SGHTA; CDR2 reads FQGNSA. The CDR3 is CASSLTREGDNGYTF. The CDR3 region has the DNA TGTGCCAGCAGCCTAACCCGGGAGGGGGACAATGGCTACACCTTC.

The V gene is TRBV11-2, the J gene TRBJ2-5; D might be TRBD2 (6 bases). The V gene lost 1 base and the J gene lost 2 bases, with 14 bases spanning the gap. The germline V gene has CDR1 SGHAT and CDR2 FQNNGV. The CDR3 sequence is 16 residues long. The CDR3 sequence is CASSLGGTGKQETQYF. The CDR3 coding sequence is TGTGCCAGCAGCTTAGGCGGGACTGGAAAACAAGAGACCCAGTACTTC.

The chain employs TRBV12-3 or TRBV12-4 and TRBJ2-7, with 10 bases matching TRBD1. The CDR3 has 13 amino acids. With V trimmed by 6 bases and J by 1 base, 0 bases remained unmatched. The CDR3 bases are TGTGCCAGCAGGGACAGGGGGTCCTACGAGCAGTACTTC. Translated: CASRDRGSYEQYF.

The rearrangement uses TRBV29-1 and TRBJ2-1, with 9 positions matching TRBD1. V was pared by 2 bases and J by 16 bases, with 3 bases of the junction left unmatched. This CDR3 spans 10 amino acids. CDR1 is SQVTM and CDR2 is ANQGSEA in the germline V gene. This CDR3 is CSVETGGIFF. For the CDR3, the DNA is TGCAGCGTTGAAACAGGGGGCATTTTCTTC.

This clone turned up a few times. The chain recombines TRBV6-6 with TRBJ1-6; 11 bases align to TRBD1. CDR3 size: 14 residues. The V and J ends lost 4 bases and 10 bases, in that order; junction bases with no gene match: 3. CDR1 is MNHNY and CDR2 is SVGAGI in the germline V gene (reference sequence). The CDR3 loop is CASSWGQGDSPLHF. CDR3 nucleotides: TGTGCCAGCAGTTGGGGACAGGGGGACTCACCCCTCCACTTT.

This chain links TRBV7-9 with TRBJ1-5; 10 nucleotides match TRBD1. This CDR3 has 15 amino acids. V lost 5 bases to trimming and J lost 6 bases; unmatched junction nucleotides: 7. Germline V CDR1 and CDR2: SEHNR, FQNEAQ (reference sequence). The CDR3 bases are TGTGCCAGCAGCCGCGGGACAGGGGTGCCTCAGCCCCAGCATTTT. Protein: CASSRGTGVPQPQHF.

This clone turned up a few times. The rearrangement joins TRBV12-3 or TRBV12-4 to TRBJ1-2, with D hard to call. Between the trimmed V and J ends, which lost 8 bases and 2 bases, there was a span of 12 bases. The CDR3 sequence is 13 residues long. CDR3 DNA: TGTGCCAGCTGGGGAGGAGAGAACTATGGCTACACCTTC. Translating it yields CASWGGENYGYTF.

This chain joins TRBV6-4 and TRBJ2-3; 7 bases align to TRBD2. CDR1 is MRHNA and CDR2 is SNTAGT in the germline V gene. CDR3 size: 14 residues. Losses at the gene ends were 5 bases for V and 2 bases for J; bases not matched to a gene: 4. The CDR3 sequence is CASSLGGFTDTQYF. As DNA, the CDR3 is TGTGCCAGCAGTTTGGGGGGGTTCACAGATACGCAGTATTTT.

The CDR3 DNA sequence: TGCGCCAGCAGCCATTTTTGGGCACAGACCGACACTGAAGCTTTCTTT. Residues: CASSHFWAQTDTEAFF. This sequence joins TRBV4-3 and TRBJ1-1; no firm D call. The V end was cut by 3 bases, the J end by 3 bases, with 17 bases between. This CDR3 comprises 16 residues. Germline CDR1 and CDR2: LGHNA and YSLEER.

This chain uses TRBV6-2 or TRBV6-3 with TRBJ2-2, with 10 bases that match TRBD1. V gave up 0 bases and J gave up 7 bases; unmatched junction bases: 11. This CDR3 spans 18 amino acids. Germline lookup yields CDR1 MNHEY and CDR2 SVGEGT. The CDR3 protein is CASSYSPPGTGVYGELFF. As DNA, the CDR3 is TGTGCCAGCAGTTACTCACCCCCCGGGACAGGGGTCTACGGGGAGCTGTTTTTT.

This rearrangement joins TRBV12-5 to TRBJ1-2; the match to TRBD1 covers 10 bases. CDR3 length: 16 amino acids. CDR1 is LGHNT and CDR2 is FRNRAP in the germline V gene. V shed 3 bases, J shed 8 bases, and the junction held 12 bases outside the gene matches. DNA of the CDR3: TGTGCTAGTGGTTTCCTCCGGCCGGGACAGGGGTACGGCTACACCTTC. As protein: CASGFLRPGQGYGYTF.

The chain employs TRBV6-5 and TRBJ1-1; D gene ambiguous. V lost 6 bases, J lost 0 bases, and 14 bases lay in between. This CDR3 is 15 amino acids long. Germline values: CDR1 MNHEY, CDR2 SVGAGI. CDR3 DNA sequence: TGTGCCAGCAGCTTGAACCACGAGGTGAACACTGAAGCTTTCTTT. Its protein product is CASSLNHEVNTEAFF.